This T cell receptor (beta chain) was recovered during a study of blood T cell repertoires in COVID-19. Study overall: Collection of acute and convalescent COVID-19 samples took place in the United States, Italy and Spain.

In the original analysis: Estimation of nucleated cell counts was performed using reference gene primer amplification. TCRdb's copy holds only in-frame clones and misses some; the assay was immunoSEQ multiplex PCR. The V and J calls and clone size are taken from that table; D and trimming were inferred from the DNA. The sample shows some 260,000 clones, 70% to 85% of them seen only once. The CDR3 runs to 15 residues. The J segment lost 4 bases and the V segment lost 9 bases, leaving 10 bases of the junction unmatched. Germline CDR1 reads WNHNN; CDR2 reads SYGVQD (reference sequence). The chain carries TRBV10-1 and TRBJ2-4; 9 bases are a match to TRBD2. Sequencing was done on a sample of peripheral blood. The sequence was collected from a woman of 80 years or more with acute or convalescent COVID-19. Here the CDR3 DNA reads TGCGCCAGACAGCCGGCGGGGGGGGATAAAAACATTCAGTACTTC. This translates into CARQPAGGDKNIQYF.